This T cell receptor (beta chain) was sequenced during a study of shared clonotypes between healthy human individuals (TCRdb year 2020). Background for the entire study: The cohort included three men and two women between 18 and 49 years of age. To estimate repertoire size and how much clonotype sharing occurs between individuals, the study deeply sequenced the blood TCR repertoires of 5 or 6 healthy adults. To increase sequencing depth and limit assay-specific biases, different laboratories used diverse techniques to prepare libraries and sequence TCR repertoires. Leukapheresis yielded between about 0.85 and 10 billion PBMCs per donor. For each donor, three plates each were used for CD4 naive and CD4 memory, two plates were used for CD8 naive, and one plate was used for CD8 memory. Study-wide conclusions, independent of this receptor: Around 5% of naive CD4, around 4% of naive CD8, 2% to 2.5% of memory CD4, and over 0.35% of memory CD8 clonotypes were shared across several donors. The small number of donors limited the genetic and exposure-history diversity represented. Rarefaction of sorted-subset datasets indicated incomplete sequencing despite the large sequencing depth. Compared with non-shared clonotypes, clonotypes shared by all four sorted-subset donors had higher generation probabilities. Pairwise subsampling indicated that sequencing depth was expected to affect the degree of clonotype sharing among donors. Sampling was restricted to blood, and TCR repertoires in tissue are likely to differ from TCR repertoires in blood. Estimated clonotype richness was generally larger for naive than for memory subsets.

For this clone: Its antigen target is currently unknown. No qualities accompany the bases; no much larger clone lies one base away.

TCR CDR3 regions were amplified from genomic DNA by multiplex PCR using the deep immunoSEQ assay. Extracted genomic DNA from each cell subset was distributed evenly across all wells of several immunoSEQ 96-well plates, and each plate was treated as a replicate. For sorted subsets, about 0.2 ug genomic DNA, equal to about 30,000 T cell genomes, was loaded into each replicate PCR. Purified libraries were quantified with a Qubit 3.0 fluorometer, sized on a Bioanalyzer 2100, and re-quantified with the KAPA Library Quantification kit. Every immunoSEQ 96-well plate was sequenced on a separate single-read 150-cycle Illumina NextSeq 550 flow cell. Under the source paper's analysis protocol: Because the immunoSEQ output held only junctional sequences and lacked quality scores, the filtering could not match the filtering applied to full-length reads. Sequences were annotated with PyIR, a Python wrapper for IgBLAST v1.9, using IMGT germline references to assign V/J genes and CDR3. Reads were removed for weak V/J assignments (E-value above 1e-6), missing CDR3, stop codons, out-of-frame junctions, or ambiguous translated residues. V3J clonotypes were defined as sequences sharing the same inferred V gene, J gene, and CDR3 amino acid sequence. Percentage overlap between repertoires was computed as shared unique clonotypes divided by the size of the smaller repertoire. Richness of each repertoire was evaluated using RTK rarefaction, the Chao1 estimator, and Recon v2.1 estimates of unobserved clonotypes. Generation probabilities for all TCRbeta clonotypes obtained by the gDNA method from a handful of donors were computed using OLGA. TCRdb holds this immuneACCESS table with in-frame rearrangements only. Some clones are missing; in checked studies, unresolved V genes explain under half, and the rest has no known cause. The DNA was the basis for D and trimming; V, J and clone size are from that table. This sample is represented by roughly 1,600,000 clones; just under 99% of them were singletons. The ten biggest clones cover 0.36% of the sample.

Based on the germline V gene (reference sequence), the CDR1 and CDR2 sequences are PRHDT and FYEKMQ. Reading from cysteine to phenylalanine, the CDR3 counts 18 amino acids. The retained sequence is limited to the CDR3, 54 bases, with the frame set at the first base. Trimming removed 4 bases from V and 4 bases from J; the gene matches leave 16 bases unexplained. Healthy HIV-negative adults with no recently reported acute infections or vaccinations were included as donors. All donors were Caucasian adults living in Nashville, Tennessee, USA. Magnetic negative selection was used to enrich CD4+ T cells, after which naive cells were positively selected on CD45RA and the negative fraction became the memory subset. After blood collection by leukapheresis, PBMCs were isolated using Ficoll-Histopaque density gradient centrifugation and then cryopreserved in the vapor phase of liquid nitrogen. Analytical flow cytometry was used to check the purity and quantity of every magnetically sorted T cell population. Genomic DNA was isolated from every sorted fraction and measured by UV absorbance on a Nanodrop 2000c.

Sequencing input: naive CD4+ T cells sorted from blood. What the cell subset or site label conveys for this sample: CD45RA+ positively selected. This clonotype originated in a young man in good health. The rearranged chain carries TRBV13 and TRBJ1-1; 9 middle bases align to TRBD1. In nucleotide form, the sequence is TGTGCCAGCAGCTCTGGGGCTGCCGGGACAGGGTTTATCACTGAAGCTTTCTTT. Translated, this gives CASSSGAAGTGFITEAFF. This CDR3, with the reference TRBV13 and TRBJ1-1 proteins standing in past its ends, gives the full variable domain AAGVIQSPRHLIKEKRETATLKCYPIPRHDTVYWYQQGPGQDPQFLISFYEKMQSDKGSIPDRFSAQQFSDYHSELNMSSLELGDSALYFCASSSGAAGTGFITEAFFGQGTRLTVV.